One sample yielded the 31 T cell receptor beta chains listed below, sequenced in a study of blood T cell repertoires in COVID-19. The data were produced by immunoSEQ multiplex PCR, yet TCRdb's version contains in-frame clones alone and is incomplete. The table records fewer than 25,000 clones, about 91% of them present only once. The specimen was peripheral blood. The source is a woman aged 70-85 years with active COVID-19.

V gene TRBV11-2 combines with J gene TRBJ2-3; D might be TRBD2 (5 bases). V gave up 5 bases and J gave up 6 bases, with 15 bases separating them. Germline loops: CDR1 SGHAT, CDR2 FQNNGV. CDR3 size: 14 residues. The CDR3 loop reads CASSLIGSGDTQYF. The CDR3 region has the DNA TGTGCCAGCAGCCTTATAGGGAGTGGGGATACGCAGTATTTT.

This chain connects TRBV4-3 to TRBJ2-3, with TRBD2 identical over 7 bases. V dropped 3 bases and J dropped 5; count of bases not matched to a gene: 8. Germline loops: CDR1 LGHNA, CDR2 YSLEER. The CDR3 is 15 amino acids. This CDR3 is CASSQKRWGGDTQYF. For the CDR3, the DNA is TGCGCCAGCAGCCAGAAGCGGTGGGGGGGAGATACGCAGTATTTT.

The chain has TRBV4-3 and TRBJ1-1, with a weak D call TRBD1 (5 bases). Trimming took 0 bases from V and 1 from J, leaving 6 bases between them. This CDR3 contains 14 residues. Germline CDR1 is LGHNA and CDR2 is YSLEER. For the CDR3, the DNA is TGCGCCAGCAGCCAAGAGGGGGGGAACACTGAAGCTTTCTTT. Protein sequence: CASSQEGGNTEAFF.

The J gene is TRBJ2-5, the V gene TRBV4-1; weak D call: TRBD2 (5 bases). This CDR3 is 14 amino acids long. The germline gives CDR1 MGHRA, CDR2 YSYEKL. V was cut by 0 bases and J by 8 bases, with 13 bases left in between. The CDR3 DNA follows: TGCGCCAGCAGCCAAGATAGGAGCGGAGGCACCCAGTACTTC. This gives the protein CASSQDRSGGTQYF.

This sequence joins TRBV10-3 and TRBJ2-5; perhaps TRBD2 as D (5 bases). Per the germline V gene, CDR1 is ENHRY and CDR2 is SYGVKD. V lost 10 bases and J 5 bases, leaving 20 bases between the germline ends. This CDR3 has 14 amino acids. The CDR3 region has the DNA TGTGCCACCACGTCACGCGGATCGGGGGAGACCCAGTACTTC. It encodes CATTSRGSGETQYF.

This chain uses TRBV6-5 with TRBJ1-2; unclear D gene. This CDR3 is 14 amino acids long. Per germline, CDR1 MNHEY and CDR2 SVGAGI. Between the trimmed V and J ends, which lost 0 bases and 8 bases, there was a span of 13 bases. The CDR3 sequence is CASSYSNRRIGYTF. In DNA, the CDR3 is TGTGCCAGCAGTTACTCGAATAGGAGGATCGGCTACACCTTC.

The V and J genes are TRBV5-6 and TRBJ2-7; 9 nucleotides match TRBD2. Germline V gene lookup returns CDR1 SGHDT and CDR2 YYEEEE. The CDR3 runs to 15 residues. Trimming at V came to 0 bases and at J to 2 bases, leaving 3 bases not matched to a gene. The CDR3 DNA reads as TGTGCCAGCAGCTTGGGACTAGCGGCAGCCTACGAGCAGTACTTC. Translated: CASSLGLAAAYEQYF.

This clone appeared a single time. The genes are TRBV7-9 and TRBJ2-5; D is possibly TRBD1 (6 bases). V lost 5 bases and J lost 5, with 15 bases in between. CDR3 length equals 14 residues. CDR1 is SEHNR, CDR2 FQNEAQ, per germline (reference sequence). This CDR3 reads CASSGSGVAETQYF. CDR3 DNA sequence: TGTGCCAGCAGCGGATCAGGGGTTGCGGAGACCCAGTACTTC.

This clone has just one count. CDR3 protein: CASSPQNRETEAFF. In DNA form, the CDR3 reads TGTGCCAGCAGTCCACAAAACAGGGAAACTGAAGCTTTCTTT. This chain links TRBV27 with TRBJ1-1, with D perhaps matching TRBD1 (6 bases). In germline, CDR1 is MNHEY, CDR2 SMNVEV (reference sequence). V was cut by 5 bases and J by 5 bases, with 15 bases left in between. This CDR3 is built from 14 residues.

CDR3 in amino acids: CASSYSRTSAEAFF. In DNA form, the CDR3 reads TGTGCCAGCAGTTACTCGAGAACGAGCGCTGAAGCTTTCTTT. V is TRBV6-6 and J is TRBJ1-1; the D is unclear. Deletions cut 0 bases from V and 6 bases from J, with 11 bases between. The germline CDR1 and CDR2 sequences are MNHNY and SVGAGI (reference sequence). This CDR3 comprises 14 residues.

This chain uses TRBV2 with TRBJ2-2; no clear D gene. CDR1 and CDR2 from the germline V gene are SNHLY and FYNNEI. CDR3 length: 14 residues. Trimming pared 10 bases from V and 0 bases from J, leaving 12 bases between. CDR3 amino acids: CATIEDPNTGELFF. CDR3 coding DNA: TGTGCCACCATCGAGGATCCGAACACCGGGGAGCTGTTTTTT.

The chain is built from TRBV6-1 and TRBJ1-6; possible D gene TRBD1, 6 bases. The CDR3 sequence is 16 residues long. Germline V lookup: CDR1 MNHNS, CDR2 SASEGT. V lost 3 bases and J 7 bases, leaving 16 bases between the germline ends. CDR3 coding DNA: TGTGCCAGCAGTGAGCAATACAGGGCTATCAATTCACCCCTCCACTTT. Translating gives CASSEQYRAINSPLHF.

J is TRBJ2-2 and V is TRBV28; TRBD1 matches 7 bases. This CDR3 contains 15 residues. V dropped 7 bases and J dropped 4; count of bases not matched to a gene: 9. CDR1 MDHEN and CDR2 SYDVKM come from the germline V gene. The CDR3, as DNA: TGTGCCAGCATCCCAGGGGGAGTAAGCACCGGGGAGCTGTTTTTT. Encoded protein: CASIPGGVSTGELFF.

The chain carries TRBV19 and TRBJ1-2; D may be TRBD1 (5 bases). This CDR3 is 12 amino acids long. The V end lost 8 bases, the J end lost 13 bases, and 20 bases lay between the germline ends. The germline CDR1 and CDR2 sequences are LNHDA and SQIVND (reference sequence). The CDR3 DNA follows: TGTGCCAGTTCAACCAGGGACTTGGAGGGCACCTTC. The encoded protein is CASSTRDLEGTF.

The chain employs TRBV6-4 and TRBJ1-5; D remains unclear. Trimming shortened V by 6 bases and J by 7 bases, and 13 bases separated the two germline ends. Germline-derived CDR1 and CDR2 are MRHNA and SNTAGT. The CDR3 runs 13 residues. The CDR3 coding sequence is TGTGCCAGCAGCGAAAACAGAGGGCAGCCCCAGCATTTT. It translates to CASSENRGQPQHF.

The gene calls are TRBV29-1 and TRBJ2-7; TRBD2 might be the D (7 bases). CDR1 is SQVTM and CDR2 is ANQGSEA in the germline V gene. Trimming shortened V by 6 bases and J by 3 bases, and 24 bases separated the two germline ends. The CDR3 loop spans 16 amino acids. CDR3 protein: CSVWKSGGARVYEQYF. The CDR3 DNA reads as TGCAGCGTCTGGAAGTCGGGGGGCGCCAGGGTCTACGAGCAGTACTTC.

The rearrangement uses TRBV9 and TRBJ2-7; TRBD1 matches at 7 bases. Per germline, CDR1 SGDLS and CDR2 YYNGEE. The CDR3 covers 14 residues. J was trimmed by 3 bases and V by 0 bases; bases with no gene match: 3. The CDR3: CASSVGQGVYEQYF. CDR3 DNA: TGTGCCAGCAGCGTAGGACAGGGCGTCTACGAGCAGTACTTC.

This chain uses TRBV6-5 with TRBJ1-1, with a possible D match to TRBD1 (6 bases). There are 13 residues in the CDR3. The V end was cut by 6 bases, the J end by 3 bases, with 11 bases between. Germline V CDR1 and CDR2: MNHEY, SVGAGI. CDR3 amino acids: CASSADRDTEAFF. Here the CDR3 DNA reads TGTGCCAGCAGCGCGGACAGAGACACTGAAGCTTTCTTT.

This rearrangement joins TRBV19 to TRBJ2-5, with 8 bases aligning to TRBD1. Germline CDR1 LNHDA, CDR2 SQIVND (reference sequence). The CDR3 is 15 residues long. J lost 6 bases, V lost 3 bases, and 9 bases had no gene match. The CDR3 bases are TGTGCCAGTAGTATTTCCAGGGGGCAGGGAAAGACCCAGTACTTC. Its translation: CASSISRGQGKTQYF.

The chain combines TRBV5-4 with TRBJ2-3, with D maybe TRBD2 (5 bases). Germline CDR1 SGHNT, CDR2 YYREEE (reference sequence). Trimming pared 2 bases from V and 2 bases from J, leaving 12 bases between. The CDR3 runs to 15 residues. CDR3 amino acids: CASSFAGPITDTQYF. As DNA, the CDR3 is TGTGCCAGCAGCTTCGCGGGTCCGATCACAGATACGCAGTATTTT.

The chain uses TRBV7-8 and TRBJ2-5; D call uncertain. This CDR3 has 11 residues. Germline V gene sequence: CDR1 SGHVS, CDR2 FQNEAQ. Deletions cut 5 bases from V and 5 bases from J, with 6 bases between. The CDR3 reads CASSTEETQYF. The CDR3, as DNA: TGTGCCAGCAGCACAGAGGAGACCCAGTACTTC.

The V gene is TRBV19, the J gene TRBJ2-7, with 7 nucleotides matching TRBD1. The germline CDR1 and CDR2 sequences are LNHDA and SQIVND (reference sequence). J lost 2 bases, V lost 0 bases, and 7 bases had no gene match. This CDR3 has 16 residues. The CDR3 DNA sequence: TGTGCCAGTAGTATAGATTCAGGGGGATCGGCCTACGAGCAGTACTTC. Encoded protein: CASSIDSGGSAYEQYF.

CDR3 protein: CASSQDGIAGVGDEQFF. CDR3 nucleotide sequence: TGTGCCAGCAGCCAAGATGGGATAGCGGGAGTTGGGGATGAGCAGTTCTTC. This sequence joins TRBV4-2 and TRBJ2-1, with 9 nucleotides matching TRBD2. This CDR3 has 17 amino acids. The J segment lost 8 bases and the V segment lost 0 bases, leaving 11 bases of the junction unmatched. CDR1 LGHNA and CDR2 YNFKEQ come from the germline V gene.

The J gene is TRBJ2-3, the V gene TRBV29-1; D ambiguous. Germline values: CDR1 SQVTM, CDR2 ANQGSEA. The CDR3 loop spans 12 amino acids. V lost 1 base, J lost 3 bases, and 5 bases lay in between. The CDR3 nucleotides read TGCAGCGTTGAAGGAGGTACAGATACGCAGTATTTT. Translation gives CSVEGGTDTQYF.

This clone was recorded only once. The rearrangement uses TRBV7-9 and TRBJ2-1, with D possibly matching TRBD2 (6 bases). CDR3 length equals 16 residues. CDR1 and CDR2 from the germline V gene are SEHNR and FQNEAQ (reference sequence). The V gene lost 6 bases and the J gene lost 8 bases, with 23 bases spanning the gap. The CDR3 sequence is CASSLELGEEGHEQFF. The CDR3 DNA reads TGTGCCAGCAGTCTAGAACTGGGGGAGGAGGGGCATGAGCAGTTCTTC. Together with reference TRBV7-9 and TRBJ2-1, the CDR3 gives the full variable domain: DTGVSQNPRHKITKRGQNVTFRCDPISEHNRLYWYRQTLGQGPEFLTYFQNEAQLEKSRLLSDRFSAERPKGSFSTLEIQRTEQGDSAMYLCASSLELGEEGHEQFFGPGTRLTVL.

CDR3 in amino acids: CASSIGEAGPPEQYF. The CDR3 DNA follows: TGTGCCAGTAGTATAGGGGAAGCGGGACCACCCGAGCAGTACTTC. This chain joins TRBV19 and TRBJ2-7; 7 bases match TRBD2. Per the germline V gene, CDR1 is LNHDA and CDR2 is SQIVND (reference sequence). The CDR3 sequence is 15 residues long. Unmatched junction bases numbered 9, after V lost 1 base and J lost 6 bases.

The chain combines TRBV6-1 with TRBJ1-5, with 7 bases that match TRBD1. CDR3 size: 15 residues. Trimming took 2 bases from V and 1 from J; bases not matched to a gene: 2. Germline V gene data show CDR1 as MNHNS and CDR2 as SASEGT. In DNA, the CDR3 is TGTGCCAGCAGTGAACAGGGGGTGAGCAATCAGCCCCAGCATTTT. Translating gives CASSEQGVSNQPQHF.

The genes are TRBV11-3 and TRBJ2-1, with TRBD2 as a possible D gene (5 bases). CDR1 SGHNT and CDR2 YENEEA come from the germline V gene. Trimming removed 6 bases from V and 2 bases from J, with 17 bases in between. This CDR3 is 16 amino acids long. CDR3 residues: CASREPGGSTYNEQFF. CDR3 nucleotides: TGTGCCAGCAGGGAGCCTGGCGGGTCGACCTACAATGAGCAGTTCTTC.

The rearrangement links TRBV13 to TRBJ1-1; 7 bases are a match to TRBD1. CDR1 is PRHDT, CDR2 FYEKMQ, per germline (reference sequence). The CDR3 has 17 amino acids. V shed 4 bases, J shed 0 bases, and the junction held 11 bases outside the gene matches. The CDR3, as DNA: TGTGCCAGCAGCTATACGGGACAGCTTGACATGAACACTGAAGCTTTCTTT. Translating it yields CASSYTGQLDMNTEAFF.

This chain links TRBV19 with TRBJ1-1; D possibly corresponds to TRBD1 (5 bases). Per germline, CDR1 LNHDA and CDR2 SQIVND (reference sequence). This CDR3 is 14 amino acids long. Trimming stripped 6 bases from V and 5 bases from J, with 16 bases between. The CDR3 coding sequence is TGTGCCAGTAGACTTTCAGGGTCGCGGACTGAAGCTTTCTTT. It translates to CASRLSGSRTEAFF.

The chain has TRBV25-1 and TRBJ2-1, with TRBD1 matching 8 bases. This CDR3 region has 18 residues. Germline CDR1 is MGHDK and CDR2 is SYGVNS. The trim removed 3 bases at V and 7 bases at J, leaving 17 bases unmatched. The CDR3 reads CASSEGYWGQAAENEQFF. DNA of the CDR3: TGTGCCAGCAGTGAGGGGTATTGGGGACAGGCAGCCGAAAATGAGCAGTTCTTC.